These 29 T cell receptor beta chains share one sample of origin, sequenced in a study of blood T cell repertoires in COVID-19. TCRdb's copy holds only in-frame clones and misses some; the assay was immunoSEQ multiplex PCR. The data hold some 670,000 clones, with 90% observed a single time. The source material was peripheral blood. The receptor source for this set is a woman between 18 and 30 years old with acute or convalescent COVID-19.

The rearrangement uses TRBV3-1 (or the pseudogene TRBV3-2) and TRBJ1-2, with D tentatively TRBD1 (6 bases). The CDR3 spans 18 residues. Between the trimmed V and J ends, which lost 2 bases and 2 bases, there was a span of 21 bases. The germline CDR1 and CDR2 sequences are LGHDT and YNNKEL (reference sequence). CDR3 region: CASSQRPTWDTFNYGYTF. The CDR3 nucleotides read TGTGCCAGCAGCCAAAGACCGACGTGGGACACCTTCAACTATGGCTACACCTTC.

This sequence joins TRBV9 and TRBJ1-1; D is perhaps TRBD1 (5 bases). CDR1 SGDLS and CDR2 YYNGEE come from the germline V gene. Trimming cost V 3 bases and J 1 base, with 10 bases left between them. This CDR3 region has 14 residues. The CDR3 sequence is CASSGGLGNTEAFF. The CDR3 nucleotides read TGTGCCAGCAGCGGGGGACTGGGGAACACTGAAGCTTTCTTT.

On this clone itself: The identical CDR3 is also encoded by other nucleotide sequences in the sample. This chain connects TRBV7-9 to TRBJ2-7; a possible D gene is TRBD2 (6 bases). The CDR3 runs to 14 residues. The V gene's germline CDR1 is SEHNR and CDR2 FQNEAQ (reference sequence). Deletions cut 3 bases from V and 1 base from J, with 10 bases between. DNA of the CDR3: TGTGCCAGCAGCTTGGGGACTGGATCCTACGAGCAGTACTTC. Translated, it gives CASSLGTGSYEQYF.

This clone has a single count. J is TRBJ1-1 and V is TRBV4-1, with TRBD1 matching over 8 bases. The V segment lost 4 bases and the J segment 0 bases; nucleotides outside the gene matches: 1. This CDR3 region has 14 residues. Germline lookup yields CDR1 MGHRA and CDR2 YSYEKL. The chain's CDR3 is CASSRTGMNTEAFF. For the CDR3, the DNA is TGCGCCAGCAGCCGGACAGGGATGAACACTGAAGCTTTCTTT.

The V gene is TRBV25-1, the J gene TRBJ1-3; tentatively, D is TRBD1 (6 bases). Per the germline V gene, CDR1 is MGHDK and CDR2 is SYGVNS. V lost 8 bases to trimming and J lost 5 bases, with 13 bases between them. The CDR3 is 13 residues long. CDR3 amino acids: CASGDIGRNTIYF. The CDR3 DNA sequence: TGTGCCAGCGGGGACATCGGACGAAACACCATATATTTT.

The CDR3: CASSLAGGRVGYTF. The CDR3 coding sequence is TGTGCCAGCAGCTTGGCGGGGGGGCGAGTTGGCTACACCTTC. The chain is built from TRBV5-4 and TRBJ1-2; weak D call: TRBD1 (6 bases). With 0 bases removed from V and 7 bases from J, the gap between germline ends came to 13 bases. Germline assignment: CDR1 SGHNT and CDR2 YYREEE (reference sequence). The CDR3 sequence is 14 residues long.

The V call is TRBV7-2, the J call TRBJ2-7, with TRBD2 matching 13 bases. Trimming removed 5 bases from V and 1 base from J; junction bases left unmatched: 8. Germline values: CDR1 SGHTA, CDR2 FQGNSA. The CDR3 has 17 residues. DNA for the CDR3: TGTGCCAGCAGCGTAACTAGCGGGGGGGCCTCGTCCTACGAGCAGTACTTC. Translated: CASSVTSGGASSYEQYF.

This chain connects TRBV19 to TRBJ2-2; 11 nucleotides agree with TRBD2. CDR1 LNHDA and CDR2 SQIVND come from the germline V gene (reference sequence). The V and J ends lost 1 base and 3 bases, in that order; junction bases with no gene match: 7. The CDR3 consists of 18 residues. The CDR3, as DNA: TGTGCCAGTAGTATAGTCGCTAGCGGGGGGACCTACACCGGGGAGCTGTTTTTT. This codes for CASSIVASGGTYTGELFF.

This rearrangement joins TRBV5-5 to TRBJ1-2, with 10 bases that match TRBD1. CDR3 length: 16 residues. Per germline, CDR1 SGHKS and CDR2 YYEKEE (reference sequence). With V trimmed by 4 bases and J by 3 bases, 9 bases remained unmatched. The CDR3 region is CASSLPAGTGDYGYTF. The CDR3 DNA is TGTGCCAGCAGCCTGCCCGCCGGGACAGGGGACTATGGCTACACCTTC.

The chain links TRBV7-3 to TRBJ2-1; D perhaps matches TRBD1 (6 bases). Germline V gives CDR1 SGHTA, CDR2 FQGTGA. V lost 4 bases, J lost 1 base, and 11 bases lay in between. This CDR3 comprises 15 residues. The CDR3 DNA is TGTGCCAGCAGCTGGGGGCAGGGGTCCTACAATGAGCAGTTCTTC. Translated, it gives CASSWGQGSYNEQFF.

Remarks on this clone: Other DNA sequences from this sample encode an identical CDR3 as well. The chain is built from TRBV9 and TRBJ1-2; the match to TRBD1 covers 7 bases. From germline, CDR1 is SGDLS and CDR2 YYNGEE. V shed 0 bases, J shed 4 bases, and the junction held 0 bases outside the gene matches. The CDR3 is 13 residues long. The CDR3 loop is CASSVGQGYGYTF. CDR3 DNA: TGTGCCAGCAGCGTAGGACAGGGCTATGGCTACACCTTC. Full variable domain (remainder filled in from reference TRBV9 and TRBJ1-2): DSGVTQTPKHLITATGQRVTLRCSPRSGDLSVYWYQQSLDQGLQFLIQYYNGEERAKGNILERFSAQQFPDLHSELNLSSLELGDSALYFCASSVGQGYGYTFGSGTRLTVV.

The chain joins TRBV25-1 to TRBJ1-2; no firm D call. The CDR3 length is 15 residues. V was shortened by 5 bases and J by 4 bases, with 17 bases between the two germline ends. Per germline, CDR1 MGHDK and CDR2 SYGVNS. The CDR3 sequence: CASSREREGSYGYTF. The CDR3 region has the DNA TGTGCCAGCAGTCGTGAACGGGAGGGATCCTATGGCTACACCTTC.

CDR3 DNA: TGTGCCAGCAGTTTACAGGGGGCCAAAAACATTCAGTACTTC. It yields the protein CASSLQGAKNIQYF. The V and J genes are TRBV28 and TRBJ2-4; TRBD1 is a possible D gene (6 bases). V was pared by 2 bases and J by 1 base, with 6 bases between. Looked up from germline, CDR1 is MDHEN and CDR2 is SYDVKM. The CDR3 is made up of 14 amino acids.

A single count supports this clone. V is TRBV5-4 and J is TRBJ1-6, with D unresolved. The CDR3 extends over 14 amino acids. Germline V gene lookup returns CDR1 SGHNT and CDR2 YYREEE (reference sequence). Trimming took 1 base from V and 3 from J, leaving 5 bases between them. CDR3 protein: CASSLSHYNSPLHF. CDR3 in DNA: TGTGCCAGCAGCTTGTCACACTATAATTCACCCCTCCACTTT.

This sequence joins TRBV19 and TRBJ1-5, with unresolved D. V was clipped by 2 bases and J by 4 bases, with 6 bases between them. The CDR3 extends over 13 amino acids. Germline CDR1 LNHDA, CDR2 SQIVND (reference sequence). The CDR3 loop reads CASSIRENQPQHF. The CDR3 DNA follows: TGTGCCAGTAGTATACGGGAAAATCAGCCCCAGCATTTT.

The chain recombines TRBV21-1 with TRBJ1-1; the table's D call of TRBD1 was not tested on the DNA. TRBV21-1 is labeled a pseudogene. The CDR3 is 19 amino acids. In DNA form, the CDR3 reads TGTGCCAGCAGCAAATTTGATCGGGACAGGGGGACCTTGAACACTGAAGCTTTCTTT. This gives the protein CASSKFDRDRGTLNTEAFF.

The CDR3 loop reads CASSPWTGLNTEAFF. The CDR3 DNA sequence: TGTGCCAGCAGTCCCTGGACAGGGTTAAACACTGAAGCTTTCTTT. The chain recombines TRBV27 with TRBJ1-1; the match to TRBD1 covers 8 bases. Germline loops: CDR1 MNHEY, CDR2 SMNVEV (reference sequence). The CDR3 covers 15 residues. Germline trimming cut 5 bases from V and 2 bases from J; bases unmatched to any gene: 7.

The chain links TRBV7-2 to TRBJ1-3; tentative D call: TRBD1 (5 bases). The length of the CDR3 is 15 residues. The ends were cut back, 5 bases at V and 0 bases at J, with 11 bases in the middle. CDR1 and CDR2 (germline): SGHTA, FQGNSA. CDR3 sequence reads: CASSKDRLSGNTIYF. The CDR3 region has the DNA TGTGCCAGCAGCAAAGACAGACTCTCTGGAAACACCATATATTTT.

This rearrangement joins TRBV27 to TRBJ2-7; TRBD1 matches at 8 bases. The length of the CDR3 is 14 residues. CDR1 is MNHEY, CDR2 SMNVEV, per germline (reference sequence). With 5 bases clipped from V and 0 bases from J, the junction kept 3 bases outside the gene matches. This chain's CDR3 is CASSGDRSSYEQYF. CDR3 nucleotide sequence: TGTGCCAGCAGTGGGGACAGGAGCTCCTACGAGCAGTACTTC.

The chain joins TRBV5-4 to TRBJ2-1, with a weak D call TRBD1 (7 bases). Germline CDR1 reads SGHNT; CDR2 reads YYREEE (reference sequence). The CDR3 runs 13 residues. V shed 4 bases and J shed 6 bases, with 11 bases lying between them. CDR3 region: CASSARGVNEQFF. CDR3 in DNA: TGTGCCAGCAGCGCCAGGGGGGTCAATGAGCAGTTCTTC.

The CDR3 DNA is TGTGCCAGCAGTCTTCGAACCAGGGACAGTTCGGGCACTGAAGCTTTCTTT. The encoded protein is CASSLRTRDSSGTEAFF. The rearrangement uses TRBV5-4 and TRBJ1-1; TRBD1 agrees at 7 bases. Germline CDR1 is SGHNT and CDR2 is YYREEE (reference sequence). The J segment lost 4 bases and the V segment lost 5 bases, leaving 17 bases of the junction unmatched. The CDR3 extends over 17 amino acids.

The chain employs TRBV4-2 and TRBJ2-1; D is perhaps TRBD2 (6 bases). The germline V and J ends were trimmed by 0 bases and 0 bases, with 12 bases remaining between them. The CDR3 extends over 17 amino acids. Germline CDR1 is LGHNA and CDR2 is YNFKEQ. The CDR3 coding sequence is TGTGCCAGCAGCCAAGAGGGGGGTTTTAGCTCCTACAATGAGCAGTTCTTC. This codes for CASSQEGGFSSYNEQFF.

This clone was seen just once. The genes are TRBV7-8 and TRBJ1-1; 11 bases line up with TRBD1. Trimming took 8 bases from V and 4 from J; bases not matched to a gene: 12. The CDR3 runs to 16 residues. Germline V gene sequence: CDR1 SGHVS, CDR2 FQNEAQ. The CDR3 DNA is TGTGCCAGCCTCCGGACAGGGGGCGGGGAGACCACTGAAGCTTTCTTT. Translating it yields CASLRTGGGETTEAFF.

V usage is TRBV7-2 and J usage is TRBJ1-2; D is uncertain. V was trimmed by 2 bases and J by 6 bases, leaving 19 bases between them. The V gene's germline CDR1 is SGHTA and CDR2 FQGNSA. The CDR3 is 16 amino acids. CDR3 residues: CASSLPIGRIGDGYTF. The CDR3 nucleotides are TGTGCCAGCAGCTTACCTATCGGGCGAATCGGGGATGGCTACACCTTC.

This sequence joins TRBV5-1 and TRBJ1-3, with D unresolved. This CDR3 region has 15 residues. Germline V gene sequence: CDR1 SGHRS, CDR2 YFSETQ. Trimming left V 0 bases short and J 4 bases short, with 11 bases between. CDR3 residues: CASSLDPGGGNTIYF. CDR3 bases: TGCGCCAGCAGCTTGGACCCGGGAGGCGGAAACACCATATATTTT.

V and J are TRBV5-1 and TRBJ1-1, with a tentative D call TRBD1 (5 bases). Trimming pared 0 bases from V and 5 bases from J, leaving 11 bases between. This CDR3 contains 14 residues. CDR1 and CDR2 (germline): SGHRS, YFSETQ. The CDR3 here is CASSLEGLVTEAFF. Here the CDR3 DNA reads TGCGCCAGCAGCTTGGAGGGGCTGGTGACTGAAGCTTTCTTT.

This rearrangement joins TRBV19 to TRBJ1-5; the match to TRBD1 covers 9 bases. This CDR3 comprises 14 residues. Trimming cost V 5 bases and J 4 bases; bases outside gene matches: 3. Germline CDR1 is LNHDA and CDR2 is SQIVND (reference sequence). The CDR3 DNA follows: TGTGCCAGTAGTGACAGGGGGTCGAATCAGCCCCAGCATTTT. Protein: CASSDRGSNQPQHF.

The table lists this clone with a count of one. The V and J genes are TRBV21-1 and TRBJ2-7; the table's D call of TRBD2 was not tested on the DNA. TRBV21-1 has pseudogene status. This CDR3 comprises 14 residues. The CDR3 DNA follows: TGTGCCAGCGACTTATTGTTCGGGGGGCACGAGCAGTACTTC. It translates to CASDLLFGGHEQYF.

This chain links TRBV27 with TRBJ2-1, with D tentatively TRBD2 (7 bases). Germline V gene sequence: CDR1 MNHEY, CDR2 SMNVEV (reference sequence). The CDR3 is 15 amino acids. The V end lost 2 bases, the J end lost 12 bases, and 20 bases lay between the germline ends. The CDR3 region has the DNA TGTGCCAGCAGTTTAGGGGGGGCCGTTCGTTTGTCGCAGTTCTTC. This translates into CASSLGGAVRLSQFF.